This T cell receptor beta chain stems from a study of control samples from healthy donors and cancer patients. This CDR3 has 16 amino acids. Germline-derived CDR1 and CDR2 are SGHRS and YFSETQ. V trimming: 0 bases; J trimming: 5 bases; junction bases outside the gene matches: 9. The method was immunoSEQ multiplex PCR; TCRdb's version includes in-frame clones alone and lacks a portion of them. The table records 150,000 to 200,000 clones, 88% of them present only once. This clone was found a few times. What was sequenced was blood. The sequence was collected from a man between 18 and 29 years old in good health. The J gene is TRBJ2-7, the V gene TRBV5-1; the match to TRBD1 covers 9 bases. The chain's CDR3 is CASSLGGTGKFNEQYF. The CDR3 DNA follows: TGCGCCAGCAGCTTGGGGGGGACAGGGAAGTTCAACGAGCAGTACTTC. Full variable domain (rest looked up from reference TRBV5-1 and TRBJ2-7): KAGVTQTPRYLIKTRGQQVTLSCSPISGHRSVSWYQQTPGQGLQFLFEYFSETQRNKGNFPGRFSGRQFSNSRSEMNVSTLELGDSALYLCASSLGGTGKFNEQYFGPGTRLTVT.